Listed here are 25 T cell receptor beta chains from one sample, sequenced in a study of T cell repertoires in cytomegalovirus infection. Via MiXCR, TCRdb re-called the reads, giving one row per CDR3 protein. The repertoire includes about 700,000 distinct CDR3 sequences, around 32% of them detected once, and about 18% sits in the top ten. The antigens these receptors bind are not known. Sequences were derived from cultured PBMCs, sampled from culture after CMV antigen stimulation. The receptors were gathered from a human donor in good health (CMV status not recorded). Some clones in this sample may be carry-over from other donors' samples.

This clonotype was counted between two and nine times. This chain uses TRBV6-1 with TRBJ2-3; D ambiguous. Per the germline V gene, CDR1 is MNHNS and CDR2 is SASEGT. There are 13 residues in the CDR3. With 2 bases removed from V and 6 bases from J, the gap between germline ends came to 9 bases. The chain's CDR3 is CASSESWPDTQYF. CDR3 nucleotides: TGTGCCAGCAGTGAATCCTGGCCGGATACGCAGTATTTT.

This clonotype was detected only a few times. V usage is TRBV7-9 and J usage is TRBJ1-2, with D unclear. V was cut by 5 bases and J by 6 bases, with 7 bases left in between. The length of the CDR3 is 11 residues. The germline V gene encodes CDR1 SEHNR and CDR2 FQNEAQ (reference sequence). Here the CDR3 DNA reads TGTGCCAGCAGCCCCAAGGATGGCTACACCTTC. Protein product: CASSPKDGYTF.

The rearrangement links TRBV4-3 to TRBJ2-2; possibly TRBD2 for D (5 bases). Trimming pared 1 base from V and 7 bases from J, leaving 13 bases between. The CDR3 has 15 residues. Germline V gives CDR1 LGHNA, CDR2 YSLEER. The CDR3 DNA reads as TGCGCCAGCAGCCAAGTGGTACGGGGTGGCGGGGAGCTGTTTTTT. Amino acid sequence: CASSQVVRGGGELFF.

This clonotype appeared a few times. The CDR3 sequence is CASSGDIALYF. CDR3 in DNA: TGTGCCAGCAGTGGGGACATCGCTCTGTATTTT. The chain carries TRBV25-1 and TRBJ2-3; D perhaps matches TRBD1 (6 bases). V lost 4 bases, J lost 14 bases, and 13 bases lay in between. CDR3 length equals 11 residues. Germline assignment: CDR1 MGHDK and CDR2 SYGVNS.

This clonotype was observed many times. This chain links TRBV7-2 with TRBJ1-3; tentative D call: TRBD1 (5 bases). V was clipped by 6 bases and J by 9 bases, with 21 bases between them. From germline, CDR1 is SGHTA and CDR2 FQGNSA. This CDR3 has 15 residues. This CDR3 is CASSSGAQGGLTIYF. The CDR3 region has the DNA TGTGCCAGCAGTTCCGGGGCGCAGGGAGGTCTCACCATATATTTT.

This clonotype was counted only a few times. V usage is TRBV6-2 or TRBV6-3 and J usage is TRBJ2-7, with a tentative D call TRBD1 (6 bases). V was cut by 6 bases and J by 4 bases, with 22 bases left in between. The CDR3 spans 16 residues. Germline V gene lookup returns CDR1 MNHEY and CDR2 SVGEGT. The CDR3 bases are TGTGCCAGCAGCGACCTACCGGACAGATTACGTTACGAGCAGTACTTC. Its protein is CASSDLPDRLRYEQYF.

This clonotype was recorded many times. CDR3 DNA: TGTGCCAGCAGCTTATTACTAGCCACAGATACGCAGTATTTT. Amino acid sequence: CASSLLLATDTQYF. The chain has TRBV7-2 and TRBJ2-3, with a possible D match to TRBD2 (6 bases). CDR1 SGHTA and CDR2 FQGNSA come from the germline V gene. The CDR3 has 14 residues. V was shortened by 2 bases and J by 2 bases, with 8 bases between the two germline ends.

This clonotype was counted many times. The V and J genes are TRBV7-2 and TRBJ1-6; 7 bases line up with TRBD1. Per the germline V gene, CDR1 is SGHTA and CDR2 is FQGNSA. With V trimmed by 6 bases and J by 10 bases, 9 bases remained unmatched. This CDR3 region has 14 residues. The CDR3 region is CASRYTGEGSPLHF. The CDR3 coding sequence is TGTGCCAGCAGATACACAGGGGAAGGCTCACCCCTCCACTTT.

The rearrangement links TRBV7-8 to TRBJ2-2; D call uncertain. The CDR3 contains 10 residues. V shed 10 bases and J shed 3 bases, with 3 bases lying between them. Germline V gene sequence: CDR1 SGHVS, CDR2 FQNEAQ. CDR3 coding DNA: TGTGCCATCTACACCGGGGAGCTGTTTTTT. Its protein product is CAIYTGELFF.

The chain links TRBV4-1 to TRBJ2-4; the D is unclear. CDR1 and CDR2 (germline): MGHRA, YSYEKL. The V and J ends lost 4 bases and 0 bases respectively, with 19 bases between them. The CDR3 extends over 18 amino acids. The CDR3 spells CASSPLARARVAKNIQYF. CDR3 DNA: TGCGCCAGCAGCCCCCTTGCCCGGGCACGGGTAGCCAAAAACATTCAGTACTTC.

The chain couples TRBV12-3 or TRBV12-4 to TRBJ1-5; TRBD1 agrees at 7 bases. This CDR3 spans 18 amino acids. With V trimmed by 7 bases and J by 0 bases, 15 bases remained unmatched. CDR3 in DNA: TGTGCCAGCAACCCGGGGACAGTTTATACCCATAGCAATCAGCCCCAGCATTTT. It translates to CASNPGTVYTHSNQPQHF.

The chain employs TRBV19 and TRBJ1-1; 7 bases are shared with TRBD1. With V trimmed by 9 bases and J by 1 base, 5 bases remained unmatched. The CDR3 loop spans 13 amino acids. The germline CDR1 and CDR2 sequences are LNHDA and SQIVND (reference sequence). This chain's CDR3 is CASKTGTNTEAFF. The CDR3 DNA follows: TGTGCCAGCAAGACAGGGACGAACACTGAAGCTTTCTTT.

This clonotype occurred many times. J is TRBJ1-4 and V is TRBV7-2; D may be TRBD1 (5 bases). V lost 0 bases, J lost 7 bases, and 15 bases lay in between. CDR3 length: 16 amino acids. Germline-derived CDR1 and CDR2 are SGHTA and FQGNSA. The chain's CDR3 is CASSLALGVRGEKLFF. CDR3 DNA: TGTGCCAGCAGCTTAGCGCTAGGGGTTCGGGGTGAAAAACTGTTTTTT.

This rearrangement joins TRBV2 to TRBJ2-2; TRBD1 agrees at 9 bases. The CDR3 has 15 amino acids. Trimming at V came to 4 bases and at J to 4 bases, leaving 4 bases not matched to a gene. CDR1 is SNHLY and CDR2 is FYNNEI in the germline V gene. This CDR3 is CASSVYRGLTGELFF. DNA for the CDR3: TGTGCCAGCAGTGTTTACAGGGGGCTCACCGGGGAGCTGTTTTTT.

This clonotype was picked up a small number of times. The rearrangement uses TRBV7-9 and TRBJ1-1, with TRBD1 as a possible D gene (5 bases). From germline, CDR1 is SEHNR and CDR2 FQNEAQ (reference sequence). The CDR3 runs to 15 residues. V was pared by 1 base and J by 3 bases, with 12 bases between. The CDR3: CASSLGGGVYTEAFF. CDR3 nucleotide sequence: TGTGCCAGCAGCTTAGGTGGGGGGGTCTACACTGAAGCTTTCTTT.

This clonotype was detected ten times or more. The chain employs TRBV7-2 and TRBJ2-7, with 8 positions matching TRBD2. J gave up 0 bases and V 5 bases, and 9 bases lay outside the gene matches. The CDR3 consists of 16 residues. Germline V gene lookup returns CDR1 SGHTA and CDR2 FQGNSA. CDR3 in amino acids: CASSVTSGLSSYEQYF. The CDR3 DNA sequence: TGTGCCAGCAGCGTTACTAGCGGCCTTAGCTCCTACGAGCAGTACTTC.

This clonotype was counted a few times. The V gene is TRBV7-9, the J gene TRBJ2-3; D uncertain. The V and J ends lost 10 bases and 0 bases respectively, with 11 bases between them. The germline CDR1 and CDR2 sequences are SEHNR and FQNEAQ (reference sequence). This CDR3 spans 13 amino acids. The CDR3 DNA is TGTGCCATAGTGCAGGCTAGCACAGATACGCAGTATTTT. Its protein product is CAIVQASTDTQYF.

This clonotype was picked up a small number of times. The chain recombines TRBV4-3 with TRBJ2-5, with a weak D call TRBD1 (6 bases). Deletions cut 2 bases from V and 5 bases from J, with 9 bases between. Looked up from germline, CDR1 is LGHNA and CDR2 is YSLEER. There are 13 residues in the CDR3. CDR3 DNA sequence: TGCGCCAGCAGCCAATTAAGGGGGGAGACCCAGTACTTC. It codes for CASSQLRGETQYF.

The J gene is TRBJ1-6, the V gene TRBV6-2 or TRBV6-3; possible D gene TRBD1, 5 bases. The CDR3 has 12 residues. Germline CDR1 and CDR2: MNHEY and SVGEGT. Between the trimmed V and J ends, which lost 6 bases and 14 bases, there was a span of 14 bases. DNA of the CDR3: TGTGCCAGCAGCCGGGACCCCCTGGCCCTCCACTTT. The encoded protein is CASSRDPLALHF.

The CDR3 DNA reads TGCAGTGCTAGACGGGGTCAGTCTAATGAAAAACTGTTTTTT. Protein product: CSARRGQSNEKLFF. The J gene is TRBJ1-4, the V gene TRBV20-1; D is ambiguous. In germline, CDR1 is DFQATT, CDR2 SNEGSKA (reference sequence). The CDR3 is made up of 14 amino acids. Between the trimmed V and J ends, which lost 2 bases and 3 bases, there was a span of 10 bases.

The genes are TRBV7-2 and TRBJ2-7; 8 bases are shared with TRBD1. The CDR3 contains 15 residues. V shed 0 bases and J 3 bases; nucleotides not matched to a gene: 4. Per germline, CDR1 SGHTA and CDR2 FQGNSA. The CDR3 region is CASSLAPGQVYEQYF. DNA for the CDR3: TGTGCCAGCAGCTTAGCCCCGGGACAGGTCTACGAGCAGTACTTC.

This clonotype showed up just a few times. J is TRBJ2-1 and V is TRBV27; 9 nucleotides align to TRBD1. V was pared by 4 bases and J by 1 base, with 5 bases of the junction left unmatched. The CDR3 runs to 16 residues. Germline values: CDR1 MNHEY, CDR2 SMNVEV (reference sequence). CDR3 DNA sequence: TGTGCCAGCAGTTACCCCGGGACAGGGTCCTACAATGAGCAGTTCTTC. This encodes CASSYPGTGSYNEQFF.

The genes are TRBV4-1 and TRBJ1-2; TRBD1 aligns across 8 bases. Germline V gene sequence: CDR1 MGHRA, CDR2 YSYEKL. The CDR3 runs to 17 residues. Trimming at V came to 2 bases and at J to 5 bases, leaving 13 bases not matched to a gene. The CDR3 DNA follows: TGCGCCAGCAGCCAAAACATAGGGACAGGCGGAGATTATGGCTACACCTTC. This codes for CASSQNIGTGGDYGYTF.

This clonotype was seen at least ten times. V and J are TRBV7-2 and TRBJ2-7, with TRBD2 as a possible D gene (6 bases). Trimming shortened V by 4 bases and J by 1 base, and 8 bases separated the two germline ends. Germline CDR1 is SGHTA and CDR2 is FQGNSA. The CDR3 extends over 13 amino acids. The CDR3 region is CASSSDYSYEQYF. CDR3 DNA: TGTGCCAGCAGCTCGGACTATTCCTACGAGCAGTACTTC.

The table lists this clonotype with a few counts. The rearrangement uses TRBV6-1 and TRBJ2-7; tentative D call: TRBD2 (6 bases). CDR3 length: 14 amino acids. With 6 bases removed from V and 0 bases from J, the gap between germline ends came to 12 bases. Germline assignment: CDR1 MNHNS and CDR2 SASEGT. The CDR3 loop reads CASRGLRDSYEQYF. In nucleotides, the CDR3 is TGTGCCAGCAGGGGCCTGCGGGACTCCTACGAGCAGTACTTC.